The rows below give T cell receptor beta chains drawn from one sample of a study of CD8 T cells in Susac syndrome. Using its own MiXCR run on the immunoSEQ multiplex PCR reads, TCRdb lists one record per CDR3 protein. The sample holds 330,000 or so distinct CDR3 sequences, roughly 85% seen once. Sequenced sample: CD8+ T cells from PBMCs. The origin of the receptors is a human donor with multiple sclerosis. Both conserved end residues are part of each CDR3. D genes are given only for firm matches. The size field is filled for only some rows; it gives once, few, many or a size class.

V gene	D gene	clone size	J gene	CDR3 protein	CDR3 DNA
TRBV7-8	.	.	TRBJ2-1	CASSILGTSGEQFF	TGTGCCAGCAGCATTCTTGGGACGTCGGGGGAGCAGTTCTTC
TRBV6-6	.	once	TRBJ2-2	CASSPFEGLNTGELFF	TGTGCCAGCAGTCCGTTTGAGGGCCTGAACACCGGGGAGCTGTTTTTT
TRBV11-2	TRBD1	.	TRBJ1-2	CASSLVWSLTGAAGYTF	TGTGCCAGCAGCTTAGTATGGTCCCTCACAGGGGCGGCTGGCTACACCTTC
TRBV19	TRBD1	.	TRBJ2-7	CASSPGTGPNEQYF	TGTGCCAGTAGTCCCGGGACAGGGCCCAACGAGCAGTACTTC
TRBV28	TRBD1	.	TRBJ2-7	CASSLVLHSDREAYEQYF	TGTGCCAGCAGTTTAGTCTTGCACTCGGACAGGGAAGCCTACGAGCAGTACTTC
TRBV6-2/TRBV6-3	.	.	TRBJ2-7	CASDSAGIAYEQYF	TGTGCCAGTGATTCCGCAGGGATTGCCTACGAGCAGTACTTC
TRBV5-6	.	.	TRBJ2-3	CASSLLAYTDTQYF	TGTGCCAGCAGCTTGCTAGCCTACACAGATACGCAGTATTTT
TRBV29-1	.	.	TRBJ2-3	CSAGTADTQYF	TGCAGCGCAGGGACTGCGGATACGCAGTATTTT
TRBV6-2/TRBV6-3	.	once	TRBJ2-1	CASRLALYNEQFF	TGTGCCAGCAGACTAGCCCTTTACAATGAGCAGTTCTTC
TRBV28	TRBD2	.	TRBJ2-1	CASSLQGLAGGNEQFF	TGTGCCAGCAGTTTACAGGGACTAGCGGGAGGCAATGAGCAGTTCTTC
TRBV4-1	TRBD2	.	TRBJ2-5	CASSETSGSVKTQYF	TGCGCCAGCAGCGAGACTAGCGGGAGTGTGAAGACCCAGTACTTC
TRBV6-1	TRBD1	few	TRBJ2-2	CASRSTDRVAGELFF	TGTGCCAGCAGGAGTACAGACAGGGTCGCCGGGGAGCTGTTTTTT
TRBV7-6	.	.	TRBJ2-1	CASSSLLENEQFF	TGTGCCAGCAGCTCGCTTTTAGAGAATGAGCAGTTCTTC
TRBV20-1	.	.	TRBJ1-5	CSARDRTVYSNQPQHF	TGCAGTGCTAGAGACCGGACGGTTTATAGCAATCAGCCCCAGCATTTT
TRBV20-1	.	.	TRBJ2-1	CSAPNPAGFSYNEQFF	TGCAGTGCCCCTAACCCAGCAGGATTCTCCTACAATGAGCAGTTCTTC
TRBV27	TRBD2	.	TRBJ2-2	CASSWGGGNTGELFF	TGTGCCAGCAGTTGGGGCGGGGGGAACACCGGGGAGCTGTTTTTT
TRBV19	.	.	TRBJ2-1	CASCQRGLAAMNEQFF	TGTGCCAGTTGCCAGAGGGGGCTAGCGGCAATGAATGAGCAGTTCTTC
TRBV4-3	.	.	TRBJ2-1	CASSAFGVRNEQFF	TGCGCCAGCAGCGCCTTCGGGGTTCGGAATGAGCAGTTCTTC
TRBV6-2/TRBV6-3	TRBD1	.	TRBJ1-1	CASTLLLQGARTEAFF	TGTGCCAGCACCTTACTCCTTCAGGGGGCGCGCACTGAAGCTTTCTTT
TRBV23-1	.	.	TRBJ1-2	CASSQEVIKGLSYTF	TGCGCCAGCAGTCAAGAGGTAATCAAAGGGTTAAGCTACACCTTC
TRBV5-4	.	once	TRBJ2-5	CASRGNTRGETQYF	TGTGCCAGCCGGGGAAATACCCGGGGAGAGACCCAGTACTTC
TRBV7-2	.	once	TRBJ1-1	CASSIWPSSEAFF	TGTGCCAGCAGCATATGGCCTAGCTCTGAAGCTTTCTTT
TRBV27	.	.	TRBJ2-7	CASSPHMYEQYF	TGTGCCAGCAGTCCCCACATGTACGAGCAGTACTTC
TRBV28	.	.	TRBJ1-5	CASSFSQANQPQHF	TGTGCCAGCAGTTTCTCGCAAGCCAATCAGCCCCAGCATTTT
TRBV5-1	TRBD2	once	TRBJ2-1	CASIAGGPRMKQFF	TGCGCCAGCATAGCGGGAGGGCCTAGGATGAAGCAGTTCTTC
TRBV28	.	.	TRBJ1-4	CASSSPKRENEKLFF	TGTGCCAGCAGTTCCCCGAAGAGGGAGAATGAAAAACTGTTTTTT
TRBV28	.	.	TRBJ2-7	CASSFQDRYEQYF	TGTGCCAGCAGTTTCCAAGACAGGTACGAGCAGTACTTC
TRBV27	TRBD1	.	TRBJ1-5	CASASGTGGFGQPQHF	TGTGCCAGCGCCTCCGGGACAGGGGGCTTTGGTCAGCCCCAGCATTTT
TRBV28	.	.	TRBJ2-1	CASSLREFDEQFF	TGTGCCAGCAGTTTACGGGAGTTCGATGAGCAGTTCTTC
TRBV6-1	.	.	TRBJ2-1	CASSPPQRPRSYNEQFF	TGTGCCAGCAGTCCACCCCAGAGGCCCCGCTCCTACAATGAGCAGTTCTTC
TRBV12-3/TRBV12-4	.	.	TRBJ1-2	CASTPAGAANYGYTF	TGTGCCAGCACTCCGGCAGGGGCCGCTAACTATGGCTACACCTTC
TRBV19	.	.	TRBJ1-1	CASSIGRVEAFF	TGTGCCAGTAGTATAGGGAGGGTTGAGGCTTTCTTT
TRBV6-1	.	.	TRBJ2-5	CASSSPRTIQETQYF	TGTGCCAGCAGTTCTCCAAGGACTATCCAAGAGACCCAGTACTTC
TRBV6-2/TRBV6-3	.	once	TRBJ2-7	CASSVWGPGHYYEQYF	TGTGCCAGCAGTGTCTGGGGCCCGGGACACTACTACGAGCAGTACTTC
TRBV12-3/TRBV12-4	TRBD2	.	TRBJ2-5	CASSGSGTSGRARETQYF	TGTGCCAGCAGCGGGAGCGGGACTAGCGGGAGGGCCCGGGAGACCCAGTACTTC
TRBV6-1	.	.	TRBJ2-1	CASSYGGPAGQEQFF	TGTGCCAGCAGTTACGGGGGACCAGCCGGTCAGGAGCAGTTCTTC
TRBV4-1	.	.	TRBJ2-1	CASSQEQRSYNEQFF	TGCGCCAGCAGCCAAGAACAGCGGTCCTACAATGAGCAGTTCTTC
TRBV7-9	.	.	TRBJ2-1	CASSLINNEQFF	TGTGCCAGCAGCTTGATCAACAATGAGCAGTTCTTC
TRBV5-4	.	.	TRBJ2-7	CASSLAPGGGYEQYF	TGTGCCAGCAGCTTGGCCCCAGGGGGAGGCTACGAGCAGTACTTC
TRBV6-1	.	.	TRBJ2-2	CAGTRTENTGELFF	TGTGCCGGCACGAGGACAGAGAACACCGGGGAGCTGTTTTTT
TRBV20-1	.	once	TRBJ2-7	CSARGVRVGGSSYEQYF	TGCAGTGCTAGAGGGGTAAGGGTGGGGGGCAGCTCCTACGAGCAGTACTTC
TRBV6-5	.	few	TRBJ1-2	CASSLNSRLGYTF	TGTGCCAGCAGTTTGAACAGCCGCCTTGGCTACACCTTC
TRBV9	TRBD1	few	TRBJ2-3	CASSVVGETGVDTQYF	TGTGCCAGCAGCGTAGTTGGGGAGACAGGGGTCGATACGCAGTATTTT
TRBV9	TRBD1	.	TRBJ1-2	CASSYDRDYGYTF	TGTGCCAGCAGTTATGACAGGGACTATGGCTACACCTTC
TRBV6-5	TRBD1	few	TRBJ2-1	CASSYGDRRYNEQFF	TGTGCCAGCAGTTACGGGGACAGGCGGTACAATGAGCAGTTCTTC
TRBV9	.	.	TRBJ2-1	CASSRRWDLNEQFF	TGTGCCAGCAGCCGTAGATGGGACCTAAATGAGCAGTTCTTC
TRBV27	TRBD2	once	TRBJ2-1	CASSAGTTNYNEQFF	TGTGCCAGCAGTGCCGGGACTACCAACTACAATGAGCAGTTCTTC
TRBV12-3/TRBV12-4	.	.	TRBJ2-1	CASSPTNHEQFF	TGTGCCAGCAGTCCTACTAATCATGAGCAGTTCTTC